This T cell receptor (beta chain) is drawn from a study of monozygotic twins with inflammatory bowel disease. General study points: For IBD patients, clonotypes shared with others were fewer than for healthy twins, especially with disease activity. Patient-specific immunosuppressive treatments may have made repertoires more variable. Among the T cells, different subtypes could not be distinguished.

The CDR3 has 15 amino acids. Germline V gene sequence: CDR1 LGHNA, CDR2 YSLEER. TCRdb reprocessed the 5' RACE reads and keeps a single row for each CDR3 protein, giving no DNA. The sample data list 95,000 to 110,000 distinct CDR3 sequences. On this clonotype itself: What it binds is unknown.

This clonotype was obtained from a human donor with ulcerative colitis or Crohn's disease, or a healthy co-twin of an affected twin (not recorded which). V usage is TRBV4-3 and J usage is TRBJ1-6. The sample consisted of blood. This CDR3 reads CASSQGDKDNSPLHF.